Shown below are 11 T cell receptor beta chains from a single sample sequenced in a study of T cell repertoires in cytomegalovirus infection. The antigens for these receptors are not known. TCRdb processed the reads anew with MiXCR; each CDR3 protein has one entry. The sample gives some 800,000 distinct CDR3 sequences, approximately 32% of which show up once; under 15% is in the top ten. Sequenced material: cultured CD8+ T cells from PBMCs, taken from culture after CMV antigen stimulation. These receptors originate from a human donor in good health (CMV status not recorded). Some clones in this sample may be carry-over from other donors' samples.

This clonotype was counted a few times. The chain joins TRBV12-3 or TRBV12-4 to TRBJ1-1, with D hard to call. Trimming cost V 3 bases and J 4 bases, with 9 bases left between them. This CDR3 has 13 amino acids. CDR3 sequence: CASSFKGRTEAFF. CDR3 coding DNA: TGTGCCAGCAGTTTCAAGGGTCGCACTGAAGCTTTCTTT.

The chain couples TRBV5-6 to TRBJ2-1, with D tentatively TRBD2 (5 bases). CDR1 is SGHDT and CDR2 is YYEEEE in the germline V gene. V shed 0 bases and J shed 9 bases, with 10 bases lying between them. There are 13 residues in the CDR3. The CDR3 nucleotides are TGTGCCAGCAGCTTGGAACCCGAGGGTGAGCAGTTCTTC. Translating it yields CASSLEPEGEQFF.

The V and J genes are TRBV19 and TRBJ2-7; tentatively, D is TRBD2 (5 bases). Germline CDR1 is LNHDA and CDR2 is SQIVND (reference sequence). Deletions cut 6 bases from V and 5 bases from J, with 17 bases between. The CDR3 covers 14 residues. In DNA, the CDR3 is TGTGCCAGTAGCCATCCTAGGTGGGGAGACGAGCAGTACTTC. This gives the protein CASSHPRWGDEQYF.

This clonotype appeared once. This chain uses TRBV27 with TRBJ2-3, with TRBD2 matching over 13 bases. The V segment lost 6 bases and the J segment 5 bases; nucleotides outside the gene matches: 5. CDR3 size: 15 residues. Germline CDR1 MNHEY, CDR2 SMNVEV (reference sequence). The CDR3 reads CASRTTSGGLDTQYF. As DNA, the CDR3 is TGTGCCAGCAGGACGACTAGCGGGGGGTTAGATACGCAGTATTTT.

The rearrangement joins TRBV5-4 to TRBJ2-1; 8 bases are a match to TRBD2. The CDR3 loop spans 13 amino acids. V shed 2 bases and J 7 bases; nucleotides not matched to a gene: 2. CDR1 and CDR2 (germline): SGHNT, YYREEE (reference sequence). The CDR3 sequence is CASSFTSGNEQFF. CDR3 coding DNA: TGTGCCAGCAGCTTTACTAGCGGAAATGAGCAGTTCTTC.

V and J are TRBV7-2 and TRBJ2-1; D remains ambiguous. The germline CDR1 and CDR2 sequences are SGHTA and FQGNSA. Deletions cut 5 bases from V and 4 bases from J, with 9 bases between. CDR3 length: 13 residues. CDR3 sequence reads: CASSASVYNEQFF. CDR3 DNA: TGTGCCAGCAGCGCCTCCGTTTACAATGAGCAGTTCTTC.

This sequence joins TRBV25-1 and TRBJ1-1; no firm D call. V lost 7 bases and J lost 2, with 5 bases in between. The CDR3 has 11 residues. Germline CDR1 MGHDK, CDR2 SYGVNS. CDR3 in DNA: TGTGCCAGCAAGCAAAACACTGAAGCTTTCTTT. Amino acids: CASKQNTEAFF. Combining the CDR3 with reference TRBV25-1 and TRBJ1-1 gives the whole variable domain EADIYQTPRYLVIGTGKKITLECSQTMGHDKMYWYQQDPGMELHLIHYSYGVNSTEKGDLSSESTVSRIRTEHFPLTLESARPSHTSQYLCASKQNTEAFFGQGTRLTVV.

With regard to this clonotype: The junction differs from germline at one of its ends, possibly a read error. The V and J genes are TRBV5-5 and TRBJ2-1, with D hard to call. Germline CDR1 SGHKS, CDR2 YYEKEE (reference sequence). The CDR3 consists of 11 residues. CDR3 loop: CAGSPLSEQFF. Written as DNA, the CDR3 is TGTGCCGGCAGCCCGTTGAGCGAGCAGTTCTTC.

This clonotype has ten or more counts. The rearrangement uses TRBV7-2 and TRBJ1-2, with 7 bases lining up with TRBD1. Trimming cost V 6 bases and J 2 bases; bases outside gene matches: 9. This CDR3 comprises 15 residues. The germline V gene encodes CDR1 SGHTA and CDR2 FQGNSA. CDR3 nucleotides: TGTGCCAGCAGAACTCTGACAGGGCGCAACTATGGCTACACCTTC. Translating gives CASRTLTGRNYGYTF.

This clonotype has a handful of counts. The CDR3 region is CASFVGTGNTEAFF. The CDR3 DNA follows: TGTGCCAGCTTCGTGGGGACAGGGAACACTGAAGCTTTCTTT. The rearrangement joins TRBV7-9 to TRBJ1-1; 8 nucleotides align to TRBD1. The V gene end was trimmed by 8 bases and the J gene end by 1 base; junction bases not matched to a gene: 6. Germline V gives CDR1 SEHNR, CDR2 FQNEAQ (reference sequence). There are 14 residues in the CDR3.

CDR3 nucleotide sequence: TGCAGTGCTAGTAGCGCAGGTTCCTACGAGCAGTACGTC. It yields the protein CSASSAGSYEQYV. This chain links TRBV20-1 with TRBJ2-7, with D tentatively TRBD2 (5 bases). The germline CDR1 and CDR2 sequences are DFQATT and SNEGSKA (reference sequence). The CDR3 is made up of 13 amino acids. V was shortened by 3 bases and J by 1 base, with 10 bases between the two germline ends.